This is a list of T cell receptor beta chains from one sample in a study of human T cells and chemical hapten exposure. MiXCR, run by TCRdb on the RACE reads, gives a single entry per CDR3 protein. The table lists 75,000 to 80,000 distinct CDR3 sequences, approximately 8.1% of them singletons. Sequencing was carried out using whole blood. Every receptor here comes from a female donor in good health. Some clones in this sample may be carry-over from other donors' samples. Each CDR3 is given with its conserved first and last residue. Fields, in order: clone size, D gene, V gene, J gene, CDR3 DNA, CDR3 protein. The D gene is left open where the match is weak. Size is stated for part of the rows, as once, few or many counts, or as a class when the clone is expanded.

clone_size: -
d_call: -
v_call: TRBV3-1
j_call: TRBJ1-1
cdr3_nt: TGTGCCAGCAGCCACGACAGGGAAGCTTTCTTT
cdr3_aa: CASSHDREAFF

clone_size: many
d_call: -
v_call: TRBV4-3
j_call: TRBJ1-5
cdr3_nt: TGCGCCAGCAGCCAAGTTTGGGGAGGCGATCAGCCCCAGCATTTT
cdr3_aa: CASSQVWGGDQPQHF

clone_size: few
d_call: -
v_call: TRBV25-1
j_call: TRBJ1-4
cdr3_nt: TGTGCCAGCAGTGGGTTCCGGGAGGAAAAACTGTTTTTT
cdr3_aa: CASSGFREEKLFF

clone_size: many
d_call: -
v_call: TRBV6-4
j_call: TRBJ2-2
cdr3_nt: TGTGCCAGCAGCTTGTCGAACACCGGGGAGCTGTTTTTT
cdr3_aa: CASSLSNTGELFF

clone_size: few
d_call: TRBD1
v_call: TRBV4-3
j_call: TRBJ2-1
cdr3_nt: TGCGCCAGCAGCCATGCCGACAGGGCCAATGAGCAGTTCTTC
cdr3_aa: CASSHADRANEQFF

clone_size: -
d_call: -
v_call: TRBV5-1
j_call: TRBJ2-7
cdr3_nt: TGCGCCAGCAGCTATGCACCGGGACTGGCCAGTTACGAGCAGTACTTC
cdr3_aa: CASSYAPGLASYEQYF

clone_size: few
d_call: -
v_call: TRBV10-3
j_call: TRBJ2-7
cdr3_nt: TGTGCCATCAGTGAGTCTTACCTGCTCAGCTCCTACGAGCAGTACTTC
cdr3_aa: CAISESYLLSSYEQYF

clone_size: many
d_call: -
v_call: TRBV7-7
j_call: TRBJ1-1
cdr3_nt: TGTGCCAGCAGCTTCAGGGAGGGGTCTGAAGCTTTCTTT
cdr3_aa: CASSFREGSEAFF

clone_size: -
d_call: -
v_call: TRBV10-3
j_call: TRBJ2-3
cdr3_nt: TGTGCCATCAGCGACGGGGGGCGCACAGATACGCAGTATTTT
cdr3_aa: CAISDGGRTDTQYF

clone_size: -
d_call: -
v_call: TRBV9
j_call: TRBJ1-6
cdr3_nt: TGTGCCAGCAGCGTAGGGATGGGGCGCAGCTATAATGCACCCCTCCACTTT
cdr3_aa: CASSVGMGRSYNAPLHF

clone_size: -
d_call: -
v_call: TRBV30
j_call: TRBJ1-1
cdr3_nt: TGTGCCTGGAGTCGTCGCGTTGAAGCTTTCTTT
cdr3_aa: CAWSRRVEAFF

clone_size: many
d_call: -
v_call: TRBV20-1
j_call: TRBJ2-6
cdr3_nt: TGCAGTGCTAGAGATTTAAGTTCTGGGGCCAACGTCCTGACTTTC
cdr3_aa: CSARDLSSGANVLTF

clone_size: few
d_call: -
v_call: TRBV3-1
j_call: TRBJ2-2
cdr3_nt: TGTGCCAGCAGCCCCTGGACAGATACGAACACCGGGGAGCTGTTTTTT
cdr3_aa: CASSPWTDTNTGELFF

clone_size: -
d_call: TRBD2
v_call: TRBV20-1
j_call: TRBJ2-3
cdr3_nt: TGCAGTGCTCTCCTTACGGGGGGGCGCAGCACAGATACGCAGTATTTT
cdr3_aa: CSALLTGGRSTDTQYF

clone_size: few
d_call: -
v_call: TRBV7-6
j_call: TRBJ1-1
cdr3_nt: TGTGCCAGCAGCTTAGCTCAGGCCGGAGGTACTGAAGCTTTCTTT
cdr3_aa: CASSLAQAGGTEAFF

clone_size: -
d_call: -
v_call: TRBV3-1
j_call: TRBJ2-7
cdr3_nt: TGTGCCAGCAGCCAAGGGTCAGGAGGGACCTACGAGCAGTACTTC
cdr3_aa: CASSQGSGGTYEQYF

clone_size: -
d_call: TRBD1
v_call: TRBV6-2/TRBV6-3
j_call: TRBJ1-6
cdr3_nt: TGTGCCAGCAGCCGCGGGACAGGGAGCGGTAGGAATTCACCCCTCCACTTT
cdr3_aa: CASSRGTGSGRNSPLHF

clone_size: many
d_call: -
v_call: TRBV12-3/TRBV12-4
j_call: TRBJ1-5
cdr3_nt: TGTGCCAGCAGTTTATGGGGGGCGGATCAGCCCCAGCATTTT
cdr3_aa: CASSLWGADQPQHF

clone_size: few
d_call: -
v_call: TRBV6-2/TRBV6-3
j_call: TRBJ1-2
cdr3_nt: TGTGCCAGCAGTGACAGCTACGGCTACACCTTC
cdr3_aa: CASSDSYGYTF

clone_size: few
d_call: TRBD1
v_call: TRBV5-1
j_call: TRBJ2-3
cdr3_nt: TGCGCCAGCAGCAAGGGGTACGGACAGGGGGGCCTTTCGGATACGCAGTATTTT
cdr3_aa: CASSKGYGQGGLSDTQYF

clone_size: many
d_call: -
v_call: TRBV6-5
j_call: TRBJ2-7
cdr3_nt: TGTGCCAGCAGTTACTCGCAGGGTTACTACGAGCAGTACTTC
cdr3_aa: CASSYSQGYYEQYF

clone_size: few
d_call: -
v_call: TRBV7-2
j_call: TRBJ1-1
cdr3_nt: TGTGCCAGCAGCTCCAAGACAGGGAACACTGAAGCTTTCTTT
cdr3_aa: CASSSKTGNTEAFF

clone_size: -
d_call: -
v_call: TRBV24-1
j_call: TRBJ2-1
cdr3_nt: TGTGCCACCAGTACCGAGGGGGGGGCTGAGCAGTTCTTC
cdr3_aa: CATSTEGGAEQFF

clone_size: many
d_call: -
v_call: TRBV6-5
j_call: TRBJ1-4
cdr3_nt: TGTGCCAGCAGCCGCAGCACCGGGTTACCTAATGAAAAACTGTTTTTT
cdr3_aa: CASSRSTGLPNEKLFF

clone_size: few
d_call: -
v_call: TRBV12-3/TRBV12-4
j_call: TRBJ1-1
cdr3_nt: TGTGCCAGCGGGTGGGAGACTGAAGCTTTCTTT
cdr3_aa: CASGWETEAFF

clone_size: few
d_call: TRBD1
v_call: TRBV6-2/TRBV6-3
j_call: TRBJ1-2
cdr3_nt: TGTGCCAGCAGAGGGACAGGAAGTTACTATGGCTACACCTTC
cdr3_aa: CASRGTGSYYGYTF

clone_size: -
d_call: -
v_call: TRBV2
j_call: TRBJ1-5
cdr3_nt: TGTGCCAGCAGTGAAGGAGGCGAGTATCAGCCCCAGCATTTT
cdr3_aa: CASSEGGEYQPQHF

clone_size: many
d_call: -
v_call: TRBV25-1
j_call: TRBJ1-3
cdr3_nt: TGTGCCAGCAGTGACTTGACAATACCCGGAAACACCATATATTTT
cdr3_aa: CASSDLTIPGNTIYF

clone_size: few
d_call: -
v_call: TRBV27
j_call: TRBJ1-6
cdr3_nt: TGTGCCAGCAGTCTTTTTCCCGCAGAGACCTATAATTCACCCCTCCACTTT
cdr3_aa: CASSLFPAETYNSPLHF

clone_size: many
d_call: -
v_call: TRBV5-1
j_call: TRBJ1-1
cdr3_nt: TGCGCCAGCAGCTTGAGCACCTCCGGGCAAGCTTTCTTT
cdr3_aa: CASSLSTSGQAFF

clone_size: -
d_call: -
v_call: TRBV5-1
j_call: TRBJ1-4
cdr3_nt: TGCGCCAGCAGTCCGGAGGGACCTAATGAAAAACTGTTTTTT
cdr3_aa: CASSPEGPNEKLFF

clone_size: -
d_call: -
v_call: TRBV10-3
j_call: TRBJ1-3
cdr3_nt: TGTGCCATCAGTGAGAGTTCTGGAAACACCATATATTTT
cdr3_aa: CAISESSGNTIYF

clone_size: -
d_call: -
v_call: TRBV14
j_call: TRBJ1-6
cdr3_nt: TGTGCCAGCAGCCAAGGGGAAGGTAGTTCACCCCTCCACTTT
cdr3_aa: CASSQGEGSSPLHF

clone_size: -
d_call: -
v_call: TRBV2
j_call: TRBJ1-5
cdr3_nt: TGTGCCAGCAGTCTACAGGGTCGGAATCAGCCCCAGCATTTT
cdr3_aa: CASSLQGRNQPQHF

clone_size: few
d_call: TRBD1
v_call: TRBV6-5
j_call: TRBJ1-4
cdr3_nt: TGTGCCAGCAGCTCTACAGGGGCAACTAATGAAAAACTGTTTTTT
cdr3_aa: CASSSTGATNEKLFF

clone_size: -
d_call: TRBD1
v_call: TRBV20-1
j_call: TRBJ1-5
cdr3_nt: TGCAGTGCTTCCCGTTGGGACAGGGGAGGACAGCCCCAGCATTTT
cdr3_aa: CSASRWDRGGQPQHF

clone_size: many
d_call: -
v_call: TRBV20-1
j_call: TRBJ1-6
cdr3_nt: TGCAGTGCTAGGGTTCAGTACATTTCTAATTCACCCCTCCACTTT
cdr3_aa: CSARVQYISNSPLHF

clone_size: -
d_call: -
v_call: TRBV3-1
j_call: TRBJ1-1
cdr3_nt: TGTGCCAGCAGCAAATCAGGGCGAGCTTTCTTT
cdr3_aa: CASSKSGRAFF

clone_size: many
d_call: -
v_call: TRBV11-2
j_call: TRBJ1-2
cdr3_nt: TGTGCCAGCAGCTTTGAGTCCGGGGGCTATGGCTACACCTTC
cdr3_aa: CASSFESGGYGYTF

clone_size: -
d_call: TRBD1
v_call: TRBV7-2
j_call: TRBJ1-2
cdr3_nt: TGTGCCAGCAGCTTAGGGACAGGGCCCCCACCTAACTATGGCTACACCTTC
cdr3_aa: CASSLGTGPPPNYGYTF

clone_size: many
d_call: TRBD2
v_call: TRBV4-1
j_call: TRBJ2-3
cdr3_nt: TGCGCCAGCAGCCGCCGACTAGCGGGGACTAGCACAGATACGCAGTATTTT
cdr3_aa: CASSRRLAGTSTDTQYF

clone_size: few
d_call: -
v_call: TRBV29-1
j_call: TRBJ1-1
cdr3_nt: TGCAGCGTTGGGCAGATCACTGAAGCTTTCTTT
cdr3_aa: CSVGQITEAFF

clone_size: few
d_call: TRBD1
v_call: TRBV7-9
j_call: TRBJ1-1
cdr3_nt: TGTGCCAGCAGCTCGCCTAACAGGGGAATGAACACTGAAGCTTTCTTT
cdr3_aa: CASSSPNRGMNTEAFF

clone_size: -
d_call: -
v_call: TRBV4-3
j_call: TRBJ2-1
cdr3_nt: TGCGCCAGCAGCCAAGATAGGGGGAGTACTGGGATTGCTCAGTTCTTC
cdr3_aa: CASSQDRGSTGIAQFF

clone_size: many
d_call: -
v_call: TRBV3-1
j_call: TRBJ2-3
cdr3_nt: TGTGCCAGCAGCCTATACCCGGGGAGTACCACAGATACGCAGTATTTT
cdr3_aa: CASSLYPGSTTDTQYF

clone_size: -
d_call: -
v_call: TRBV10-3
j_call: TRBJ2-3
cdr3_nt: TGTGCCATCAGTACTGAGTCAGCGTTCACAGATACGCAGTATTTT
cdr3_aa: CAISTESAFTDTQYF